Shown below are 13 T cell receptor beta chains from a single sample sequenced in a study of T-cell reconstitution after alpha-beta-depleted transplantation in children. Unique molecular identifiers tagged the TCRbeta library. MiXCR, run by TCRdb on the PCR reads, gives a single entry per CDR3 protein. The repertoire holds hundreds of thousands of distinct CDR3 sequences, with approximately 9% as singletons. Sample: PBMCs from the stem cell graft donor, taken from the stem cell graft. The receptors were gathered from a human donor who donated a stem cell graft to a child with acute lymphoblastic leukemia.

The chain has TRBV7-2 and TRBJ2-2; TRBD1 matches 7 bases. V dropped 1 base and J dropped 1; count of bases not matched to a gene: 3. CDR1 SGHTA and CDR2 FQGNSA come from the germline V gene. The CDR3 extends over 16 amino acids. CDR3 sequence: CASSLVGGLNTGELFF. The CDR3, as DNA: TGTGCCAGCAGCTTAGTAGGGGGCCTGAACACCGGGGAGCTGTTTTTT.

The V and J genes are TRBV4-1 and TRBJ2-5; 13 bases are shared with TRBD2. V trimming: 4 bases; J trimming: 3 bases; junction bases outside the gene matches: 11. Germline V gives CDR1 MGHRA, CDR2 YSYEKL. CDR3 length equals 18 residues. The CDR3 sequence: CASSPILAGGLVKETQYF. CDR3 DNA: TGCGCCAGCAGCCCCATACTAGCGGGGGGGCTCGTTAAAGAGACCCAGTACTTC.

The rearrangement links TRBV12-3 or TRBV12-4 to TRBJ1-5, with TRBD1 as a possible D gene (5 bases). The CDR3 consists of 15 residues. V lost 3 bases and J lost 0, with 9 bases in between. The CDR3 nucleotides read TGTGCCAGCAGTTTGTGGGGGTTTAGCAATCAGCCCCAGCATTTT. It codes for CASSLWGFSNQPQHF.

This clonotype was picked up many times. This chain links TRBV5-1 with TRBJ2-3, with D tentatively TRBD1 or TRBD2 (7 bases each). Germline CDR1 SGHRS, CDR2 YFSETQ. V was pared by 4 bases and J by 1 base, with 10 bases between. CDR3 length: 14 residues. In DNA form, the CDR3 reads TGCGCCAGCAGCCAGGGGGGGGGCACAGATACGCAGTATTTT. Amino acids: CASSQGGGTDTQYF.

J is TRBJ2-1 and V is TRBV29-1; D gene ambiguous. Between the trimmed V and J ends, which lost 7 bases and 2 bases, there was a span of 18 bases. CDR1 is SQVTM, CDR2 ANQGSEA, per germline. The CDR3 consists of 15 residues. CDR3 loop: CSARPDSNPYNEQFF. In nucleotides, the CDR3 is TGCAGCGCCCGACCTGATTCTAATCCCTACAATGAGCAGTTCTTC.

This clonotype was detected a few times. CDR3 DNA sequence: TGTGCCAGCAGTGCATCGGAAGGACACGAGCAGTACTTC. Amino acid sequence: CASSASEGHEQYF. The J gene is TRBJ2-7, the V gene TRBV6-2 or TRBV6-3; D not certain. CDR1 and CDR2 from the germline V gene are MNHEY and SVGEGT. Trimming stripped 5 bases from V and 5 bases from J, with 13 bases between. The CDR3 totals 13 residues.

The chain links TRBV25-1 to TRBJ1-1; TRBD1 matches at 8 bases. Germline trimming cut 4 bases from V and 1 base from J; bases unmatched to any gene: 11. CDR1 is MGHDK, CDR2 SYGVNS, per germline. The CDR3 totals 17 residues. The CDR3 bases are TGTGCCAGCAGTGCCACTAGACAGGGGCTAGGGAACACTGAAGCTTTCTTT. Residues: CASSATRQGLGNTEAFF.

This clonotype was observed many times. The V and J genes are TRBV11-2 and TRBJ2-3; 7 bases agree with TRBD2. This CDR3 has 17 amino acids. The germline gives CDR1 SGHAT, CDR2 FQNNGV. J gave up 3 bases and V 3 bases, and 12 bases lay outside the gene matches. This chain's CDR3 is CASSFRLRAGRTDTQYF. In nucleotides, the CDR3 is TGTGCCAGCAGCTTCAGACTGAGAGCGGGAAGGACAGATACGCAGTATTTT.

This clonotype has only a few counts. The V call is TRBV9, the J call TRBJ2-1; D is ambiguous. The CDR3 is 11 amino acids. V was pared by 4 bases and J by 10 bases, with 9 bases between. Germline V gives CDR1 SGDLS, CDR2 YYNGEE. The CDR3 here is CASSPPPEQFF. DNA of the CDR3: TGTGCCAGCAGCCCCCCCCCCGAGCAGTTCTTC.

J is TRBJ2-7 and V is TRBV29-1; TRBD2 agrees at 7 bases. This CDR3 has 14 amino acids. CDR1 and CDR2 (germline): SQVTM, ANQGSEA. V trimming: 0 bases; J trimming: 7 bases; junction bases outside the gene matches: 9. Written as DNA, the CDR3 is TGCAGCGTTGAAGATAAAGCGGGGAGCCCGGAGCAGTACTTC. The encoded protein is CSVEDKAGSPEQYF.

This clonotype was counted many times. This chain links TRBV10-3 with TRBJ2-5, with a possible D match to TRBD1 (5 bases). CDR3 size: 12 residues. V was clipped by 7 bases and J by 4 bases, with 10 bases between them. Germline V lookup: CDR1 ENHRY, CDR2 SYGVKD. This CDR3 is CAIMTVGETQYF. As DNA, the CDR3 is TGTGCCATCATGACAGTCGGAGAGACCCAGTACTTC.

As for this clonotype: This could be a read error, since a much larger clone is one nucleotide away. This sequence joins TRBV12-3 or TRBV12-4 and TRBJ2-5; 7 bases fit TRBD1. The CDR3 covers 13 residues. Unmatched junction bases numbered 2, after V lost 6 bases and J lost 1 base. The CDR3 here is CASSGTVQETQYF. Here the CDR3 DNA reads TGTGCCAGCAGCGGGACAGTCCAAGAGACCCAGTACTTC.

This clonotype was detected ten times or more. The genes are TRBV12-3 or TRBV12-4 and TRBJ1-3; D possibly corresponds to TRBD1 (5 bases). V was cut by 7 bases and J by 0 bases, with 7 bases left in between. This CDR3 is 13 amino acids long. CDR3 in amino acids: CASTGGSGNTIYF. The CDR3 DNA reads TGTGCCAGCACCGGGGGCTCTGGAAACACCATATATTTT.